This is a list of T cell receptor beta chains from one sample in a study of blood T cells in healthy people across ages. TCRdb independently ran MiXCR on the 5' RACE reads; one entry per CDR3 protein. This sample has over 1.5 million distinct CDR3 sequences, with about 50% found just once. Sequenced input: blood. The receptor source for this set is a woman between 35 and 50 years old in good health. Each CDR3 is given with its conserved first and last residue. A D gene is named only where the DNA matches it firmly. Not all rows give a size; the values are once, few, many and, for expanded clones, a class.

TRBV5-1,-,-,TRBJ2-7,TGCGCCAGCAGCCGTTCAAGGGATCCTTACTCCTACGAGCAGTACTTC,CASSRSRDPYSYEQYF
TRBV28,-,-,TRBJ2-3,TGTGCCAGCAGAAAGACAGGAAGCGCAGATACGCAGTATTTT,CASRKTGSADTQYF
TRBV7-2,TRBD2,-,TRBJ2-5,TGTGCCAGCAGCCCCCAAGGACTAGCGGGGGGGGGACAAGAGACCCAGTACTTC,CASSPQGLAGGGQETQYF
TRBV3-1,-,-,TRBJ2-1,TGTGCCAGCAGCCCCCCTGGCGTTAGCTCCTACAATGAGCAGTTCTTC,CASSPPGVSSYNEQFF
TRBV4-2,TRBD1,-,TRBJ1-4,TGTGCCAGCAGTCCAAGACAGGGGGAGTATAATGAAAAACTGTTTTTT,CASSPRQGEYNEKLFF
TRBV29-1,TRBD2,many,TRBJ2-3,TGCAGCTTAGCGGGGGTGCACACAGATACGCAGTATTTT,CSLAGVHTDTQYF
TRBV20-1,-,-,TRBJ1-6,TGCAGTGCTAGGGGACGACAGTGGGATAATTCACCCCTCCACTTT,CSARGRQWDNSPLHF
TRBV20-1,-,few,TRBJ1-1,TGCAGTTTTGGGGGATTAGGGAACACTGAAGCTTTCTTT,CSFGGLGNTEAFF
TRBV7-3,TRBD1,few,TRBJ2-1,TGTGCCAGCAGCTTAATGCTTAGGACAGGGAACAATGAGCAGTTCTTC,CASSLMLRTGNNEQFF
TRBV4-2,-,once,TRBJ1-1,TGTGCCAGCAGCCAAGATCTTTACGGGGGGGCCCATGAAGCTTTCTTT,CASSQDLYGGAHEAFF
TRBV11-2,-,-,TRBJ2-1,TGTGCCAGCAGATTAACAACTAGCCCTAGACCTAACAATGAGCAGTTCTTC,CASRLTTSPRPNNEQFF
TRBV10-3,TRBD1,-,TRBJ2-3,TGTGCCATCGGACAGGGGAGCACAGATACGCAGTATTTT,CAIGQGSTDTQYF
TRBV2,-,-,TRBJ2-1,TGTGCCAGCAGTGAGAAAGGGGACAATGAGCAGTTCTTC,CASSEKGDNEQFF
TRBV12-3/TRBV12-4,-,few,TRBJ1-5,TGTGCCAGCAGTGCTCGGGACGGCAATCAGCCCCAGCATTTT,CASSARDGNQPQHF
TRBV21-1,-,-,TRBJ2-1,TGTGCCAGCAGCAAAGGCTCAGGAAATGAGCAGTTCTTC,CASSKGSGNEQFF
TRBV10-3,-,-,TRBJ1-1,TGTGCCATCAGTGAGTCGGACAGCGTATTGAACACTGAAGCTTTCTTT,CAISESDSVLNTEAFF
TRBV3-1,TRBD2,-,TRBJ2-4,TGTGCCAGCAGCCTCTCCGGGGGGGCAAGCATTCAGTACTTC,CASSLSGGASIQYF
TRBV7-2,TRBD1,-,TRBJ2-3,TGTGCCAGCAGACAAGGGGGCGCAGATACGCAGTATTTT,CASRQGGADTQYF
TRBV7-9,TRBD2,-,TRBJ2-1,TGTGCCAGCAGCTTAGGAGCTAGCGGATCAAATGAGCAGTTCTTC,CASSLGASGSNEQFF
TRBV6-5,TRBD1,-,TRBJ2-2,TGTGCCAGCAGTTCCTGGACAGGGGGCGGGAGCGGGGAGCTGTTTTTT,CASSSWTGGGSGELFF
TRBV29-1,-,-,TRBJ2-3,TGCAGCCTGACAATGCTCACAGATACGCAGTATTTT,CSLTMLTDTQYF
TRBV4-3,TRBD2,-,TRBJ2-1,TGCGCCAGCAGCCACTTAAGCGGGGGGAACGACAATGAGCGGTTCTTC,CASSHLSGGNDNERFF
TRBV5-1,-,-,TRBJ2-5,TGCGCCAGCAGCGTGTACAGGGTTCAAGAGACCCAGTACTTC,CASSVYRVQETQYF
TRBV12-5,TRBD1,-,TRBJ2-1,TGTGCTAGTGGTACAGGACAGGGTCGTGACAATGAGCAGTTCTTC,CASGTGQGRDNEQFF
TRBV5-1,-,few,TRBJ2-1,TGCGCCAGCAGCTTGGGGGGGTCACTATTGAATGAGCAGTTCTTC,CASSLGGSLLNEQFF
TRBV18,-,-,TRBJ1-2,TGTGCCAGCTCACCGGACAGAAACCTTGGCTACACCTTC,CASSPDRNLGYTF
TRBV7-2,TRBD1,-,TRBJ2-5,TGTGCCAGCAGCTTAGGAGCGGACAGGGGGCCAGAGACCCAGTACTTC,CASSLGADRGPETQYF
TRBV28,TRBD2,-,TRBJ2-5,TGTGCCAGCAGCTCCCCGGGACTAGCCCGTAATGAGCAGTACTTC,CASSSPGLARNEQYF
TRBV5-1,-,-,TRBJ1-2,TGCGCCAGCAGCTTCGGAGCCCGAAATGGCTACACCTTC,CASSFGARNGYTF
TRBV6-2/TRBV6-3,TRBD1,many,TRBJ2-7,TGTGCCAGCAGTTCCGGGACAGGGGAGGACTACGAGCAGTACTTC,CASSSGTGEDYEQYF